The 6 T cell receptor beta chains below were found in one sample sequenced in a study of control samples from healthy donors and cancer patients. The protocol was immunoSEQ multiplex PCR, while the TCRdb copy is restricted to in-frame clones and leaves out a portion. Among about 220,000 clones listed, about 95% were seen once. Source material: blood. The receptors stem from a man aged 45-65 years in good health.

This clone has just one count. The chain links TRBV9 to TRBJ2-1, with D possibly being TRBD2 (7 bases). The CDR3 runs to 16 residues. V lost 4 bases to trimming and J lost 5 bases, with 19 bases between them. Germline CDR1 reads SGDLS; CDR2 reads YYNGEE. The CDR3 protein is CASSPQLRGANNEQFF. CDR3 nucleotide sequence: TGTGCCAGCAGCCCACAGCTCCGGGGGGCTAACAATGAGCAGTTCTTC. Variable domain in full (rest from reference TRBV9 and TRBJ2-1): DSGVTQTPKHLITATGQRVTLRCSPRSGDLSVYWYQQSLDQGLQFLIQYYNGEERAKGNILERFSAQQFPDLHSELNLSSLELGDSALYFCASSPQLRGANNEQFFGPGTRLTVL.

The sample holds one count of this clone. The chain uses TRBV9 and TRBJ1-2, with unresolved D. The V end lost 7 bases, the J end lost 3 bases, and 4 bases lay between the germline ends. The germline V gene has CDR1 SGDLS and CDR2 YYNGEE. The CDR3 extends over 10 amino acids. CDR3 sequence (DNA): TGTGCCAGCGGGGACTATGGCTACACCTTC. It encodes CASGDYGYTF.

The chain employs TRBV15 and TRBJ2-5, with 8 bases that match TRBD1. The CDR3 is made up of 16 amino acids. The J segment lost 5 bases and the V segment lost 1 base, leaving 9 bases of the junction unmatched. Germline V gene lookup returns CDR1 LNHNV and CDR2 YYDKDF (reference sequence). The CDR3 region has the DNA TGTGCCACCAGCAGAGTAAAGAGATGGGACAGGGAGACCCAGTACTTC. Encoded protein: CATSRVKRWDRETQYF.

The rearrangement links TRBV3-1 (or the pseudogene TRBV3-2) to TRBJ2-5; 9 bases are a match to TRBD2. This CDR3 spans 15 amino acids. Germline loops: CDR1 LGHDT, CDR2 YNNKEL (reference sequence). Trimming took 4 bases from V and 5 from J; bases not matched to a gene: 8. CDR3 DNA: TGTGCCAGCAGCCCCGGTGGCGGGGGGGCGGAGACCCAGTACTTC. This sequence encodes CASSPGGGGAETQYF.

This clone appeared a single time. The same CDR3 can be traced to other DNA sequences in this sample. The rearrangement uses TRBV2 and TRBJ1-5; D remains unclear. With 3 bases removed from V and 4 bases from J, the gap between germline ends came to 7 bases. The CDR3 runs to 13 residues. CDR1 is SNHLY, CDR2 FYNNEI, per germline. CDR3 in DNA: TGTGCCAGCAGTGAGGGCGGGAATCAGCCCCAGCATTTT. Residues: CASSEGGNQPQHF.

In DNA form, the CDR3 reads TGCGCCAGCAGCCAAGCCTTACGGGGCTTGGGAGACTACAATGAGCAGTTCTTC. Its translation: CASSQALRGLGDYNEQFF. The rearrangement links TRBV4-1 to TRBJ2-1; D assignment may be TRBD1 or TRBD2 (5 bases each). Germline V gene data show CDR1 as MGHRA and CDR2 as YSYEKL. The CDR3 consists of 18 residues. Trimming took off 1 base at V and 3 bases at J, with 19 bases between the two ends.